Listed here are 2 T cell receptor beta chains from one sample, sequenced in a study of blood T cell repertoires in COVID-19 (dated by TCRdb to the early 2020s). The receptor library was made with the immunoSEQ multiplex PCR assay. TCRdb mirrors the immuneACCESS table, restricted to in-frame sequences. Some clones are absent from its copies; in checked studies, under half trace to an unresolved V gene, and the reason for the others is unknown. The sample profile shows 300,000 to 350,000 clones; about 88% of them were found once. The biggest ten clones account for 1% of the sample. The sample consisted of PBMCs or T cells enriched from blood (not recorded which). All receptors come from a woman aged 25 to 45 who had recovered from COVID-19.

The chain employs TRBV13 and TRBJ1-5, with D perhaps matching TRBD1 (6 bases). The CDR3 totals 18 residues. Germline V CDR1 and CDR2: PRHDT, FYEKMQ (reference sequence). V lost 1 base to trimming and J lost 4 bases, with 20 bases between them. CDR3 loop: CASSLVLIRGEGNQPQHF. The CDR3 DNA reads TGTGCCAGCAGCTTAGTCCTAATCAGGGGCGAGGGGAATCAGCCCCAGCATTTT.

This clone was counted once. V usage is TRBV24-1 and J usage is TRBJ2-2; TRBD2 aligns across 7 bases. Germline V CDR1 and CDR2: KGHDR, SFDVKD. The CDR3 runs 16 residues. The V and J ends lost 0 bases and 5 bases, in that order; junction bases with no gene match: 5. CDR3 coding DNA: TGTGCCACCAGTGATTTGGCGGGGGAAAGGACCGGGGAGCTGTTTTTT. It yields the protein CATSDLAGERTGELFF.